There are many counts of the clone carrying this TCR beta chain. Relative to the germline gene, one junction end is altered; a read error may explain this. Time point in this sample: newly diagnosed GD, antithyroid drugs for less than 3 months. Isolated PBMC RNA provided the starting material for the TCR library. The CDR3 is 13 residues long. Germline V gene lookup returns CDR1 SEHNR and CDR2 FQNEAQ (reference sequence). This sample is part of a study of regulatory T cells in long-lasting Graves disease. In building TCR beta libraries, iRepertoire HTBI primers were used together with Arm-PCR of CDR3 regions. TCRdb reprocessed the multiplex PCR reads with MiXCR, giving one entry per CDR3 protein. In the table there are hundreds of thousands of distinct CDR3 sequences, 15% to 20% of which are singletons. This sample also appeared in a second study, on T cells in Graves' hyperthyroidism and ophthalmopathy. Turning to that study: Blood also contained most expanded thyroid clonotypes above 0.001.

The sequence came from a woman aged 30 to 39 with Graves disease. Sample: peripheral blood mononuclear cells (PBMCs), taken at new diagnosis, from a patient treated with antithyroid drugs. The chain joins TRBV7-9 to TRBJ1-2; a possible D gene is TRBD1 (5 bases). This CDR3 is CASSAPPGPGYTF. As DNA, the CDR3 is TGCGCCAGCAGCGCCCCTCCGGGACCTGGCTACACCTTC.